The rows below give T cell receptor beta chains drawn from one sample of a study of OX40 agonist ivuxolimab in advanced cancers. Method: immunoSEQ multiplex PCR; TCRdb's copy keeps in-frame clones and lacks some. Of approximately 49,000 clones listed, about 83% are singletons. Specimen: CD4+ or CD8+ T cells sorted from blood, collected in a trial of the OX40 agonist ivuxolimab. These receptors were collected from an adult with an advanced solid tumor such as melanoma, head and neck, liver or kidney cancer. The CDR3 runs from the conserved cysteine through the conserved F or W. The order of the fields is V gene, clone size, J gene, D gene, CDR3 DNA, CDR3 protein. The D gene is left open where the match is weak. Clone size appears in some rows only: once, few, many, or a class for an expanded clone.

>TRBV9|.|TRBJ1-6|.
TGTGCCAGCAGCGTAAGGATCAATTCACCCCTCCACTTT
CASSVRINSPLHF
>TRBV7-9|.|TRBJ1-2|TRBD1
TGTGCCAGCAGCTGGGGGGGACAGGGTGATGGCTACACCTTC
CASSWGGQGDGYTF
>TRBV30|.|TRBJ2-6|TRBD1
TGTGCCTGGAGTGTAGACAGGGCCGCTGGGGCCAACGTCCTGACTTTC
CAWSVDRAAGANVLTF
>TRBV5-6|.|TRBJ1-4|TRBD1
TGTGCCAGCAGCCGCACCGGGACAGGGGGTGGAGTGGCAAAACTGTTTTTT
CASSRTGTGGGVAKLFF
>TRBV6-6|few|TRBJ1-2|TRBD1
TGTGCCAGCAGTAACCGACAGGGAGGCTATGGCTACACCTTC
CASSNRQGGYGYTF
>TRBV15|once|TRBJ1-2|.
TGTGCCACCAGCAGAGCCGGGGGTGTCTATGGCTACACCTTC
CATSRAGGVYGYTF
>TRBV29-1|.|TRBJ1-2|TRBD1
TGCAGCGTTGGAACCGGGACAGGGGGCGGTGGCTACACCTTC
CSVGTGTGGGGYTF
>TRBV14|.|TRBJ2-1|.
TGTGCCAGCGCCATCGTAAATGAGCAGTTCTTC
CASAIVNEQFF
>TRBV5-1|few|TRBJ1-6|TRBD1
TGCGCCAGCAGCTTGGGCAGGGGGTTCAGCTCCTATAATTCACCCCTCCACTTT
CASSLGRGFSSYNSPLHF
>TRBV5-4|.|TRBJ2-1|TRBD1
TGTGCCAGCAGCTTATACAGGGGACAGGTCTACAATGAGCAGTTCTTC
CASSLYRGQVYNEQFF
>TRBV19|.|TRBJ1-2|.
TGTGCCAGTAGTCTCGTCGGGGCCGGGAGTGGCTACACCTTC
CASSLVGAGSGYTF
>TRBV9|.|TRBJ2-3|.
TGTGCCAGCAGCCCAAACCCGGGCACAGATACGCAGTATTTT
CASSPNPGTDTQYF
>TRBV5-8|.|TRBJ2-2|TRBD1
TGTGCCAGCAGCCAGAGCCGGGACAGGCGCACCGGGGAGCTGTTTTTT
CASSQSRDRRTGELFF
>TRBV7-9|.|TRBJ2-3|.
TGTGCCAGCACCTCCAAGTATTTT
CASTSKYF
>TRBV5-4|.|TRBJ2-1|TRBD2
TGTGCCAGCAGCATTAGCGGGGGGGCCGGCAATGAGCAGTTCTTC
CASSISGGAGNEQFF
>TRBV29-1|.|TRBJ2-1|.
TGCAGCGTAAGCGGAACAGCCTACAATGAGCAGTTCTTC
CSVSGTAYNEQFF
>TRBV11-3|.|TRBJ2-1|TRBD1
TGTGCCAGCAGCTTAGACTCGGGACAGGGGTTCCATGAGCAGTTCTTC
CASSLDSGQGFHEQFF
>TRBV27|.|TRBJ1-5|TRBD1
TGTGCCAGCAGCCCTAGGACAGGGAAGCTCGATCATCAGCCCCAGCATTTT
CASSPRTGKLDHQPQHF
>TRBV15|.|TRBJ2-7|.
TGTGCCACCAGCAGAGATCTGGGGGTTCCCTACGAGCAGTACTTC
CATSRDLGVPYEQYF
>TRBV6-1|.|TRBJ2-7|.
TGTGCCAGCAGTAAAACACGGGACCCTTCCTACGAGCAGTACTTC
CASSKTRDPSYEQYF
>TRBV27|.|TRBJ1-6|TRBD1
TGTGCCAGCAGTATCCGGACAGGGACGGATTCACCCCTCCACTTT
CASSIRTGTDSPLHF
>TRBV7-7|.|TRBJ2-1|.
TGTGCTAGCAGCTCCAAGGAAGGGGTCAATGAGCAGTTCTTC
CASSSKEGVNEQFF
>TRBV2|.|TRBJ1-6|.
TGTGCCAGCAGTGATCAGAATCCGGGGAAGGGCTCACCCCTCCACTTT
CASSDQNPGKGSPLHF
>TRBV7-9|.|TRBJ2-3|TRBD1
TGTGCCAGCAGCTCGCCACCTGGACAGGGGGCTTGGGATACGCAGTATTTT
CASSSPPGQGAWDTQYF
>TRBV4-3|.|TRBJ2-3|.
TGCGCCAGCAGCCAAGAAAACCAGGGCGGTACGCAGTATTTT
CASSQENQGGTQYF
>TRBV18|.|TRBJ2-5|TRBD2
TGTGCCAGCTCACCAACCCTGAGCGGGGGGCAAGAGACCCAGTACTTC
CASSPTLSGGQETQYF
>TRBV5-4|.|TRBJ1-1|.
TGTGCCAGCAGCTTTAACTTAAACACTGAAGCTTTCTTT
CASSFNLNTEAFF
>TRBV14|once|TRBJ2-1|.
TGTGCCAGCAGCCTTACAGGGATTGAGCAGTTCTTC
CASSLTGIEQFF
>TRBV9|.|TRBJ1-1|.
TGTGCCAGCAGCGTAGGGCGGGAAAGTCTGACGGGAAACACTGAAGCTTTCTTT
CASSVGRESLTGNTEAFF
>TRBV2|.|TRBJ2-3|.
TGTGCCAGCAGTGAAGGGGGGTTCACAGATACGCAGTATTTT
CASSEGGFTDTQYF
>TRBV5-1|.|TRBJ2-7|.
TGCGCCAGCAGCTTCCAGGCCTCGAAAAGTAACGAGCAGTACTTC
CASSFQASKSNEQYF
>TRBV6-5|.|TRBJ2-7|TRBD1
TGTGCCAGCAGGCCTGACAGGGTGGCGCTGGGCGAGCAGTACTTC
CASRPDRVALGEQYF
>TRBV30|.|TRBJ1-1|.
TGTGCCTGGAGTGCATCTGGGGCAACTGAAGCTTTCTTT
CAWSASGATEAFF
>TRBV4-3|.|TRBJ2-2|.
TGCGCCAGCAGCCAAGATCTGGGCGGACCCGGGGAGCTGTTTTTT
CASSQDLGGPGELFF
>TRBV28|.|TRBJ2-2|.
TGTGCCAGCAGTTTCGAGTTCCCTCCAGGGGAGGGTGGGGAGCTGTTTTTT
CASSFEFPPGEGGELFF
>TRBV5-8|once|TRBJ2-7|TRBD1
TGTGCCAGCAGCTTGGAGTTGGGGACAGGGATACCCTACGAGCAGTACTTC
CASSLELGTGIPYEQYF
>TRBV25-1|.|TRBJ2-7|.
TGTGCCAGCTCGAGGAGGGAGTGGACCTACGAGCAGTACTTC
CASSRREWTYEQYF
>TRBV7-2|.|TRBJ2-3|.
TGTGCCAGCAGCGTGGGGACTAGCACAGATACGCAGTATTTT
CASSVGTSTDTQYF
>TRBV5-8|.|TRBJ2-2|TRBD1
TGTGCCAGCAGCTTGTTACAGGGGGTCACCGGGGAGCTGTTTTTT
CASSLLQGVTGELFF
>TRBV6-5|.|TRBJ2-5|.
TGTGCCAGCAGTCGGGGACAATGGGAAGAGACCCAGTACTTC
CASSRGQWEETQYF
>TRBV18|once|TRBJ1-5|TRBD1
TGTGCCAGCTCACCCGGACAGGGCCAGTGGCAGCCCCAGCATTTT
CASSPGQGQWQPQHF
>TRBV9|.|TRBJ1-2|TRBD1
TGTGCCAGCAGTCCACGAAGAACGACAGGGGCCTCGTATGGCTACACCTTC
CASSPRRTTGASYGYTF
>TRBV7-6|once|TRBJ1-3|.
TGTGCCAGCAGCTTAGGGGGGCCACGCTCTGGAAACACCATATATTTT
CASSLGGPRSGNTIYF
>TRBV7-9|.|TRBJ2-5|.
TGTGCCAGCAGCATAGATTCGCCCACGGAGACCCAGTACTTC
CASSIDSPTETQYF
>TRBV1|.|TRBJ1-4|.
TGCACCAGCAGCCAAGGAACAGCAGACGCAACTAATGAAAAACTGTTTTTT
CTSSQGTADATNEKLFF
>TRBV6-6|few|TRBJ1-2|.
TGTGCCAGCAGTCACAGCTATGGCTACACCTTC
CASSHSYGYTF
>TRBV7-6|few|TRBJ1-3|.
TGTGCCAGCAGCTTTTCGGTTCCCTCAAGTGGAAACACCATATATTTT
CASSFSVPSSGNTIYF
>TRBV2|.|TRBJ2-5|TRBD2
TGTGCCAGTAAGCGTGGACTAGCGGGGGGAGAGACCCAGTACTTC
CASKRGLAGGETQYF
>TRBV9|once|TRBJ1-1|.
TGTGCCAGCAGCGTCAGACAGTCGAACACTGAAGCTTTCTTT
CASSVRQSNTEAFF
>TRBV19|.|TRBJ2-7|.
TGTGCCAGTAGTTTTGGCCCGAGGGGTGAGCAGTACTTC
CASSFGPRGEQYF